This T cell receptor beta chain was obtained from a study of shared clonotypes between healthy human individuals. Some clones are missing from TCRdb's copy, which holds only in-frame ones; the method was immunoSEQ multiplex PCR. The sample carries about 2.4 million clones, roughly 93% recorded once. CDR1 and CDR2 (germline): SGHRS, YFSETQ. V was trimmed by 5 bases and J by 4 bases, leaving 15 bases between them. The CDR3 is 14 residues long. The rearrangement joins TRBV5-1 to TRBJ1-1; D may be TRBD1 (5 bases). This TCR derives from a man younger than 30 in good health. Some clones in this sample may be carry-over from other donors' samples. Sequencing was performed on naive CD4+ T cells from PBMCs. Indicated subset: CD45RA+ positively selected. In DNA form, the CDR3 reads TGCGCCAGCAGAGCCAGGGAGGGTGGCACTGAAGCTTTCTTT. Protein product: CASRAREGGTEAFF.